These 5 T cell receptor beta chains came from one sample sequenced in a study of cytomegalovirus exposure and HLA in healthy donors. With 60 Vbeta and 13 Jbeta primers, the PCR was carried out. Libraries were prepared by immunoSEQ multiplex PCR; TCRdb keeps only in-frame clonotypes and omits some of them. The sample totals about 65,000 clones. Sequencing was done on a sample of PBMCs. The receptors stem from a boy aged 5-17 years in good health and CMV-seronegative.

The rearrangement uses TRBV4-2 and TRBJ2-7; 8 bases are a match to TRBD2. V dropped 3 bases and J dropped 0; count of bases not matched to a gene: 10. CDR1 and CDR2 from the germline V gene are LGHNA and YNFKEQ. The CDR3 runs to 17 residues. The CDR3: CASSQVTGGDSSYEQYF. DNA for the CDR3: TGTGCCAGCAGCCAGGTTACCGGGGGGGATAGCTCCTACGAGCAGTACTTC.

The chain carries TRBV5-1 and TRBJ2-5, with 12 nucleotides matching TRBD2. Germline V gene lookup returns CDR1 SGHRS and CDR2 YFSETQ. This CDR3 is 14 amino acids long. Germline trimming cut 4 bases from V and 4 bases from J; bases unmatched to any gene: 2. CDR3 in amino acids: CASSASGGAETQYF. CDR3 DNA sequence: TGCGCCAGCAGCGCTAGCGGGGGGGCAGAGACCCAGTACTTC.

The chain carries TRBV5-6 and TRBJ2-2; D is unresolved. This CDR3 has 12 residues. Trimming stripped 5 bases from V and 6 bases from J, with 8 bases between. The germline V gene has CDR1 SGHDT and CDR2 YYEEEE. CDR3 region: CASREAPGELFF. DNA for the CDR3: TGTGCCAGCAGAGAGGCCCCCGGGGAGCTGTTTTTT.

The chain links TRBV27 to TRBJ2-2; weak D call: TRBD2 (6 bases). The ends were cut back, 1 base at V and 6 bases at J, with 12 bases in the middle. Germline CDR1 and CDR2: MNHEY and SMNVEV (reference sequence). The length of the CDR3 is 15 residues. The CDR3 protein is CASSLLGEAAGELFF. CDR3 DNA sequence: TGTGCCAGCAGTTTATTGGGGGAGGCGGCCGGGGAGCTGTTTTTT.

V usage is TRBV5-4 and J usage is TRBJ2-7; perhaps TRBD2 as D (6 bases). CDR1 SGHNT and CDR2 YYREEE come from the germline V gene (reference sequence). The CDR3 has 14 amino acids. V lost 4 bases and J lost 2, with 13 bases in between. CDR3 in amino acids: CASSPAGRTYEQYF. As DNA, the CDR3 is TGTGCCAGCAGCCCGGCGGGAAGAACCTACGAGCAGTACTTC.